This is a list of T cell receptor beta chains from one sample in a study of T-cell memory formation after mild COVID-19. TCRdb called the 5' RACE reads again in MiXCR, with one record for every CDR3 protein. The table shows about 560,000 distinct CDR3 sequences, with about 20% occurring only once. The sample taken for sequencing was PBMCs or a T cell subset sorted from them (not recorded which). The receptor set was obtained from an adult woman who had mild COVID-19 (a few samples of this study predate the infection). Cell type and time point are not known. Both conserved end residues are part of each CDR3. D genes are given only for firm matches. Some rows have no size entry. The others give once, few or many, or a class for an expanded clone.

CDR3 length: 14
clone size: .
D gene: TRBD2
J gene: TRBJ2-1
V gene: TRBV7-9
CDR3 protein: CASSATSGSGEQFF
CDR3 DNA: TGTGCCAGCAGCGCGACTAGCGGGAGTGGTGAGCAGTTCTTC

CDR3 length: 15
clone size: .
D gene: .
J gene: TRBJ1-1
V gene: TRBV21-1
CDR3 protein: CASSRSTGVDTEAFF
CDR3 DNA: TGTGCCAGCAGCAGATCGACAGGGGTCGACACTGAAGCTTTCTTT

CDR3 length: 12
clone size: .
D gene: .
J gene: TRBJ1-2
V gene: TRBV20-1
CDR3 protein: CSARDDGTGYTF
CDR3 DNA: TGCAGTGCTAGAGATGACGGGACCGGCTACACCTTC

CDR3 length: 16
clone size: few
D gene: .
J gene: TRBJ2-3
V gene: TRBV5-5
CDR3 protein: CASSFIRTGSTDTQYF
CDR3 DNA: TGTGCCAGCAGCTTTATCCGGACTGGTAGCACAGATACGCAGTATTTT

CDR3 length: 11
clone size: few
D gene: .
J gene: TRBJ2-7
V gene: TRBV12-3/TRBV12-4
CDR3 protein: CASGDGGEQYF
CDR3 DNA: TGTGCCAGCGGGGACGGGGGCGAGCAGTACTTC

CDR3 length: 15
clone size: few
D gene: .
J gene: TRBJ1-5
V gene: TRBV19
CDR3 protein: CASSPMGGSNQPQHF
CDR3 DNA: TGTGCCAGTAGTCCCATGGGGGGTAGCAATCAGCCCCAGCATTTT

CDR3 length: 14
clone size: few
D gene: TRBD2
J gene: TRBJ2-2
V gene: TRBV15
CDR3 protein: CATVRGGGTGELFF
CDR3 DNA: TGTGCCACCGTACGGGGGGGCGGCACCGGGGAGCTGTTTTTT

CDR3 length: 10
clone size: .
D gene: .
J gene: TRBJ1-4
V gene: TRBV6-6
CDR3 protein: CASRDEKLFF
CDR3 DNA: TGTGCCAGCAGAGACGAAAAACTGTTTTTT

CDR3 length: 11
clone size: .
D gene: .
J gene: TRBJ1-4
V gene: TRBV7-9
CDR3 protein: CASSPNEKLFF
CDR3 DNA: TGTGCCAGCAGTCCGAATGAAAAACTGTTTTTT

CDR3 length: 15
clone size: .
D gene: .
J gene: TRBJ2-1
V gene: TRBV6-5
CDR3 protein: CATAPEESSYNEQFF
CDR3 DNA: TGTGCCACCGCCCCGGAGGAGAGCTCCTACAATGAGCAGTTCTTC

CDR3 length: 12
clone size: .
D gene: .
J gene: TRBJ2-1
V gene: TRBV12-3/TRBV12-4
CDR3 protein: CASSFPSGEQFF
CDR3 DNA: TGTGCCAGCAGTTTCCCTTCAGGGGAGCAGTTCTTC

CDR3 length: 14
clone size: .
D gene: TRBD1
J gene: TRBJ2-7
V gene: TRBV20-1
CDR3 protein: CSAREGQGTYEQYF
CDR3 DNA: TGCAGTGCTAGAGAAGGACAGGGGACCTACGAGCAGTACTTC

CDR3 length: 15
clone size: many
D gene: .
J gene: TRBJ1-2
V gene: TRBV6-5
CDR3 protein: CASSYSQWGDYGYTF
CDR3 DNA: TGTGCCAGCAGTTACTCGCAGTGGGGGGACTATGGCTACACCTTC

CDR3 length: 15
clone size: few
D gene: TRBD2
J gene: TRBJ2-3
V gene: TRBV7-3
CDR3 protein: CASSSTSGIGDTQYF
CDR3 DNA: TGTGCCAGCAGCTCGACTAGCGGGATTGGAGATACGCAGTATTTT

CDR3 length: 16
clone size: few
D gene: .
J gene: TRBJ2-7
V gene: TRBV5-1
CDR3 protein: CASSRTPGGETYEQYF
CDR3 DNA: TGCGCCAGCTCCAGGACTCCCGGAGGAGAGACCTACGAGCAGTACTTC

CDR3 length: 14
clone size: .
D gene: TRBD2
J gene: TRBJ2-3
V gene: TRBV4-2
CDR3 protein: CAGKAGADTDTQYF
CDR3 DNA: TGTGCCGGAAAAGCGGGGGCCGACACAGATACGCAGTATTTT

CDR3 length: 12
clone size: .
D gene: TRBD1
J gene: TRBJ2-7
V gene: TRBV27
CDR3 protein: CASRTGGLVQYF
CDR3 DNA: TGTGCCAGTCGAACAGGGGGCCTAGTGCAGTACTTC

CDR3 length: 14
clone size: .
D gene: .
J gene: TRBJ2-1
V gene: TRBV7-9
CDR3 protein: CASSVAQGYNEQFF
CDR3 DNA: TGTGCCAGCAGCGTAGCTCAGGGTTACAATGAGCAGTTCTTC